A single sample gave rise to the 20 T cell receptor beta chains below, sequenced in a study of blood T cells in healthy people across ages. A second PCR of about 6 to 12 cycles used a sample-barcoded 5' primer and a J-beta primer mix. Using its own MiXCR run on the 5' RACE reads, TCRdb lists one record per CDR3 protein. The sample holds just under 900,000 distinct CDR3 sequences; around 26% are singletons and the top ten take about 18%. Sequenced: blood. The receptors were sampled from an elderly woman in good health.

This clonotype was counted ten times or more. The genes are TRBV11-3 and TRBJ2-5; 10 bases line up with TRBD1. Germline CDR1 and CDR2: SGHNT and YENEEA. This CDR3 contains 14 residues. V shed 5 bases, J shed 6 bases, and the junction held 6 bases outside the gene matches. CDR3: CASSQGTGVKTQYF. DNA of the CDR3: TGTGCCAGCAGCCAGGGGACAGGGGTAAAGACCCAGTACTTC.

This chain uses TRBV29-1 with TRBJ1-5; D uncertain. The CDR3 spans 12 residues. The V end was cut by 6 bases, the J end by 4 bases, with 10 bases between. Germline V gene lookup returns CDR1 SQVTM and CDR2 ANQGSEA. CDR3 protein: CSVALGNQPQHF. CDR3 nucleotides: TGCAGCGTCGCCTTGGGAAATCAGCCCCAGCATTTT. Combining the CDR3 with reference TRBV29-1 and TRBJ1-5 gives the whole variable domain SAVISQKPSRDICQRGTSLTIQCQVDSQVTMMFWYRQQPGQSLTLIATANQGSEATYESGFVIDKFPISRPNLTFSTLTVSNMSPEDSSIYLCSVALGNQPQHFGDGTRLSIL.

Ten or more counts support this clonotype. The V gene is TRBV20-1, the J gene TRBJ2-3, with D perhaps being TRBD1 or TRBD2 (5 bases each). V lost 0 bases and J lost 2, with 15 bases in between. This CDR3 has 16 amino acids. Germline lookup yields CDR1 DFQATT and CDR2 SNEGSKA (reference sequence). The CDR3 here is CSARDTRQGHTDTQYF. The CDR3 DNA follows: TGCAGTGCTAGAGACACTAGACAAGGACACACAGATACGCAGTATTTT.

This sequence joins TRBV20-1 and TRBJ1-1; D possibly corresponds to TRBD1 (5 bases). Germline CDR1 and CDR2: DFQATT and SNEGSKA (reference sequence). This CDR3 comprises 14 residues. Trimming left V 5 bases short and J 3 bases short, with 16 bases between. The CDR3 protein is CSAPRSLGDTEAFF. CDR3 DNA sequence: TGCAGTGCTCCAAGGAGCCTGGGGGACACTGAAGCTTTCTTT.

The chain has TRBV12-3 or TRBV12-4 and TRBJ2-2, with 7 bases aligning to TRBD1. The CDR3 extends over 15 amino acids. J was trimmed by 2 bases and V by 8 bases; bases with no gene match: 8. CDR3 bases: TGTGCCAGCGGTTCAAGGGGGCTTAACACCGGGGAGCTGTTTTTT. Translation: CASGSRGLNTGELFF.

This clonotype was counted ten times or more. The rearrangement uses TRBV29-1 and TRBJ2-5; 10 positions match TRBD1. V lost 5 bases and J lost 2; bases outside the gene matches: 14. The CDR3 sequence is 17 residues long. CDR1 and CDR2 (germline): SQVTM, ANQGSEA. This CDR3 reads CSVKRWGQGSRQETQYF. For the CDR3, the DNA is TGCAGCGTTAAACGGTGGGGACAGGGGAGTAGGCAAGAGACCCAGTACTTC.

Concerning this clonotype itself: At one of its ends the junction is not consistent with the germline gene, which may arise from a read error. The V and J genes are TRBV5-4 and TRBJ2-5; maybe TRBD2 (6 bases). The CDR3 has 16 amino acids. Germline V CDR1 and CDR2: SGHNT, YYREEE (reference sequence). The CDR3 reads CASSPPGDSGGETQHF. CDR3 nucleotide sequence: TGTGCCAGCAGCCCCCCTGGAGACTCCGGGGGAGAGACCCAGCACTTC.

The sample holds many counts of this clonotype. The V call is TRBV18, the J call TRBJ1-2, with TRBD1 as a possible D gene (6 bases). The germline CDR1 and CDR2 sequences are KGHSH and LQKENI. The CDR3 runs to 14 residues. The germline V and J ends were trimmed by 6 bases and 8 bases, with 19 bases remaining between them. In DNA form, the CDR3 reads TGTGCCAGCTCGCCTCCAGGGGACCCTGGGGGCTACACCTTC. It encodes CASSPPGDPGGYTF.

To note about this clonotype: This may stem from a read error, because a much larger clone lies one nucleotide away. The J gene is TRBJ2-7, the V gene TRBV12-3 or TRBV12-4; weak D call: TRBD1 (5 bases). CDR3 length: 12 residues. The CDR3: CVSRQSLYEQYF. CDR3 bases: TGTGTCAGCAGACAGTCGCTCTACGAGCAGTACTTC.

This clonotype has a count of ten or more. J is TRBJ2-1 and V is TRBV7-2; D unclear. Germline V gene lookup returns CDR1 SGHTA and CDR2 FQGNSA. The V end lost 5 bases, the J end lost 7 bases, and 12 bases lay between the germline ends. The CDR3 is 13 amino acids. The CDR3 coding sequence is TGTGCCAGCAGCACCCCGGGCGAGAATGAGCAGTTCTTC. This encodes CASSTPGENEQFF.

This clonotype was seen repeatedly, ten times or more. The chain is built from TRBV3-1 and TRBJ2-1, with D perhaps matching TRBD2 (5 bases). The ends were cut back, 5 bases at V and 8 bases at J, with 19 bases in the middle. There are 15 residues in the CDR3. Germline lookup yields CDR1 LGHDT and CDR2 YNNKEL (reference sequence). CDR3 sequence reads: CASSTDFHKAHEQFF. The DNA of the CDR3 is TGTGCCAGCAGCACGGACTTCCATAAGGCCCATGAGCAGTTCTTC.

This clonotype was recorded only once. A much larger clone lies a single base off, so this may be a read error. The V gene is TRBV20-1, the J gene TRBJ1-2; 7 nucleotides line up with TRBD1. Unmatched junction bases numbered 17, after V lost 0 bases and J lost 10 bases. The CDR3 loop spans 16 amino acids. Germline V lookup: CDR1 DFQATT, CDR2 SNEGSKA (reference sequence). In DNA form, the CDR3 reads TGCAGTGCTAGAGACAAACCGGGACAGCGAGTTGGGGACTACACCTTC. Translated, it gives CSARDKPGQRVGDYTF.

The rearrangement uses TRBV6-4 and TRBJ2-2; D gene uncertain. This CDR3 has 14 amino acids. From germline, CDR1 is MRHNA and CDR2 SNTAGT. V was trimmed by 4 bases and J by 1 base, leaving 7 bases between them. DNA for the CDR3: TGTGCCAGCAGTGCGACAAGGAACACCGGGGAGCTGTTTTTT. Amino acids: CASSATRNTGELFF.

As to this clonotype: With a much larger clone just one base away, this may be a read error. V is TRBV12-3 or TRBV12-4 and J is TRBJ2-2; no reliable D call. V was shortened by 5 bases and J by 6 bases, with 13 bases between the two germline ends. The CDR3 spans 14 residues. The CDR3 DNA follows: TGTGCCAGCAGTCCTGGGTGGGTGGCCGGGGAGCTGTTTTTT. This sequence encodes CASSPGWVAGELFF.

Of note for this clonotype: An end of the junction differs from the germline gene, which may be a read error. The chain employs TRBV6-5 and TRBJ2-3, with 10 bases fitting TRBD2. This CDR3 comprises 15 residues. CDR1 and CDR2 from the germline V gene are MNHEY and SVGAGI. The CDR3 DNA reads TGTGCCGGCAGTCTAGCGGGGGCCCCCACAGATACGCAGTATTTT. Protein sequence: CAGSLAGAPTDTQYF.

DNA for the CDR3: TGCAGCGTTGGTCCGGGACAGGCCTCCTACGAGCAGTACTTC. This encodes CSVGPGQASYEQYF. This chain uses TRBV29-1 with TRBJ2-7, with TRBD1 identical over 8 bases. CDR1 SQVTM and CDR2 ANQGSEA come from the germline V gene. J lost 0 bases, V lost 4 bases, and 5 bases had no gene match. The CDR3 runs to 14 residues.

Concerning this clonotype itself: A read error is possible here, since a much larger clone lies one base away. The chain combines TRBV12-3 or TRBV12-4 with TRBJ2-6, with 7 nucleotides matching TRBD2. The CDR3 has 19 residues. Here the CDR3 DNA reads TGTGCCAGCAGTTTTCAGTCCGGTGGGAGGGCGGCTGGGGCCAACGTCCGGACTTTC. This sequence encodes CASSFQSGGRAAGANVRTF.

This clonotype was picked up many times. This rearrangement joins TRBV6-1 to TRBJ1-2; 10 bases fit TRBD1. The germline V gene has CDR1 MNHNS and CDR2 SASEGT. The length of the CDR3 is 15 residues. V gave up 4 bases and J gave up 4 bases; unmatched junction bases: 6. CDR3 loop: CASSVDRGIAYGYTF. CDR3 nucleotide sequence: TGTGCCAGCAGTGTGGACAGGGGGATTGCCTATGGCTACACCTTC.

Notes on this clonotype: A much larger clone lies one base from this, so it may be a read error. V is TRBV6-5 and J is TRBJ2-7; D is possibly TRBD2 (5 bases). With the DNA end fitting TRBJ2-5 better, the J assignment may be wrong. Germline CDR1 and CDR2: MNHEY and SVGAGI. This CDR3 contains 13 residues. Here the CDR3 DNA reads TGTACCAGCAGTTACCGGGGAATGAAGACCCAGTACTTC. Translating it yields CTSSYRGMKTQYF.

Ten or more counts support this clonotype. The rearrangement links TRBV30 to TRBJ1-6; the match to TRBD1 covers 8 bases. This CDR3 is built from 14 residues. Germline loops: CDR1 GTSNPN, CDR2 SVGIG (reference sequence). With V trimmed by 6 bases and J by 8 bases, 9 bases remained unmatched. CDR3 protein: CACTRGHGDSPLHF. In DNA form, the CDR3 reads TGTGCCTGCACCAGGGGGCACGGGGATTCACCCCTCCACTTT.